These 13 T cell receptor beta chains came from one sample sequenced in a study of blood T cell repertoires in COVID-19. Clones were read by immunoSEQ multiplex PCR, and TCRdb kept only the in-frame ones, dropping some. The sample includes 250,000 to 350,000 clones, 87% of them seen just once. Source material: peripheral blood. The receptor set was obtained from a woman between 45 and 65 years old who had recovered from COVID-19.

The gene calls are TRBV9 and TRBJ1-1, with TRBD1 matching over 8 bases. V lost 4 bases to trimming and J lost 6 bases; unmatched junction nucleotides: 8. Germline CDR1 is SGDLS and CDR2 is YYNGEE. This CDR3 comprises 14 residues. The CDR3 loop is CASSTRTGLAEAFF. For the CDR3, the DNA is TGTGCCAGCAGCACCCGGACAGGGCTTGCTGAAGCTTTCTTT.

The chain links TRBV3-1 (or the pseudogene TRBV3-2) to TRBJ2-2, with TRBD1 matching 9 bases. V shed 1 base, J shed 8 bases, and the junction held 5 bases outside the gene matches. CDR1 and CDR2 (germline): LGHDT, YNNKEL (reference sequence). This CDR3 region has 15 residues. CDR3 sequence (DNA): TGTGCCAGCAGCCAAGGAACAGGGGGCAGGGGGGAGCTGTTTTTT. It specifies CASSQGTGGRGELFF.

The gene calls are TRBV7-9 and TRBJ1-2; perhaps TRBD1 as D (5 bases). Germline CDR1 SEHNR, CDR2 FQNEAQ (reference sequence). CDR3 length: 14 amino acids. Trimming cost V 6 bases and J 5 bases, with 16 bases left between them. The CDR3 loop is CASRTGGLGYGYTF. For the CDR3, the DNA is TGTGCCAGCAGGACCGGGGGGTTAGGGTATGGCTACACCTTC.

The gene calls are TRBV11-2 and TRBJ1-1; the match to TRBD1 covers 8 bases. Per germline, CDR1 SGHAT and CDR2 FQNNGV. The CDR3 consists of 13 residues. With V trimmed by 6 bases and J by 4 bases, 4 bases remained unmatched. The CDR3 protein is CASRATGGTEAFF. The DNA of the CDR3 is TGTGCCAGCAGAGCTACAGGGGGCACTGAAGCTTTCTTT.

V is TRBV29-1 and J is TRBJ2-1; the D gene is possibly TRBD1 (5 bases). Germline lookup yields CDR1 SQVTM and CDR2 ANQGSEA. V shed 3 bases and J shed 7 bases, with 10 bases lying between them. This CDR3 region has 12 residues. The CDR3 region is CSVEGKGNEQFF. The CDR3 coding sequence is TGCAGCGTTGAGGGCAAGGGGAATGAGCAGTTCTTC.

The V and J genes are TRBV7-9 and TRBJ2-7, with 12 bases fitting TRBD2. Per germline, CDR1 SEHNR and CDR2 FQNEAQ (reference sequence). Unmatched junction bases numbered 16, after V lost 8 bases and J lost 2 bases. The CDR3 loop spans 18 amino acids. DNA for the CDR3: TGTGCCAGCCAACGAGGACTAGCGGGAAAGGTTTCCCCCTACGAGCAGTACTTC. This encodes CASQRGLAGKVSPYEQYF.

This chain links TRBV28 with TRBJ2-1; D might be TRBD2 (6 bases). Germline CDR1 reads MDHEN; CDR2 reads SYDVKM. The V end was cut by 3 bases, the J end by 4 bases, with 13 bases between. This CDR3 is built from 15 residues. This CDR3 is CASSLGRRGYNEQFF. DNA for the CDR3: TGTGCCAGCAGTTTGGGTAGGCGGGGTTACAATGAGCAGTTCTTC.

This clone turned up a few times. The genes are TRBV2 and TRBJ1-4; 9 nucleotides align to TRBD1. CDR3 length: 15 amino acids. Germline CDR1 and CDR2: SNHLY and FYNNEI. V was clipped by 0 bases and J by 7 bases; unmatched bases: 3. The CDR3 is CASSEAPDRGEKLFF. The CDR3 DNA is TGTGCCAGCAGTGAAGCGCCGGACAGGGGTGAAAAACTGTTTTTT.

V and J are TRBV30 and TRBJ2-1; 11 nucleotides line up with TRBD2. The germline gives CDR1 GTSNPN, CDR2 SVGIG (reference sequence). This CDR3 has 14 amino acids. J gave up 10 bases and V 4 bases, and 9 bases lay outside the gene matches. The CDR3 nucleotides read TGTGCCTGGAATAAGTTACTAGCGGGAGACGAGCAGTTCTTC. This sequence encodes CAWNKLLAGDEQFF. Based on the CDR3 plus reference TRBV30 and TRBJ2-1, the full variable domain is SQTIHQWPATLVQPVGSPLSLECTVEGTSNPNLYWYRQAAGRGLQLLFYSVGIGQISSEVPQNLSASRPQDRQFILSSKKLLLSDSGFYLCAWNKLLAGDEQFFGPGTRLTVL.

V and J are TRBV29-1 and TRBJ1-5; possible D gene TRBD1, 5 bases. CDR3 length: 13 residues. Per the germline V gene, CDR1 is SQVTM and CDR2 is ANQGSEA. Trimming pared 4 bases from V and 1 base from J, leaving 8 bases between. The CDR3 spells CSVVSGSNQPQHF. The DNA of the CDR3 is TGCAGCGTTGTCTCAGGGAGCAATCAGCCCCAGCATTTT.

V usage is TRBV28 and J usage is TRBJ2-7; 8 nucleotides agree with TRBD1. The CDR3 is 14 amino acids. Looked up from germline, CDR1 is MDHEN and CDR2 is SYDVKM. V lost 3 bases to trimming and J lost 3 bases; unmatched junction nucleotides: 4. CDR3 loop: CASSFYTGGYEQYF. CDR3 nucleotides: TGTGCCAGCAGTTTTTATACAGGGGGCTACGAGCAGTACTTC.

The chain recombines TRBV28 with TRBJ1-5; tentative D call: TRBD1 (6 bases). The CDR3 is 15 residues long. The V end lost 5 bases, the J end lost 9 bases, and 20 bases lay between the germline ends. Germline V gene lookup returns CDR1 MDHEN and CDR2 SYDVKM. The CDR3 loop is CASSLLGQHGWPQHF. Written as DNA, the CDR3 is TGTGCCAGCAGTCTTCTCGGACAGCACGGATGGCCCCAGCATTTT.

The V and J genes are TRBV19 and TRBJ1-5, with a weak D call TRBD1 (5 bases). The germline CDR1 and CDR2 sequences are LNHDA and SQIVND (reference sequence). The CDR3 covers 15 residues. Trimming removed 3 bases at V and 1 base at J, with 10 bases between. CDR3 coding DNA: TGTGCCAGTAGTATTATGGCAGGGAGCAATCAGCCCCAGCATTTT. It specifies CASSIMAGSNQPQHF.